This T cell receptor (beta chain) emerged from a study of blood T cell repertoires in COVID-19. The wider study: Samples taken during acute and convalescent COVID-19 were collected in the United States, Italy and Spain.

TCRdb keeps only in-frame clones here, not all; method: immunoSEQ multiplex PCR. The repertoire holds a few hundred thousand clones, with about 90% as singletons. Germline CDR1 is MNHEY and CDR2 is SMNVEV (reference sequence). The CDR3 is 16 residues long. With 5 bases clipped from V and 0 bases from J, the junction kept 6 bases outside the gene matches. Clinical history as reported by participants underpinned cohort assignment. Donors in Cohort 3 counted as recovered after two negative PCRs, clearance, or symptom resolution. The gene calls are TRBV27 and TRBJ2-7; 11 nucleotides match TRBD2. This TCR was sampled from a man aged 18 to 30 who had recovered from COVID-19. The specimen sequenced was PBMCs or T cells enriched from blood (not recorded which). In DNA form, the CDR3 reads TGTGCCAGCAGTCAGACTAGCGGGACGAGCTCCTACGAGCAGTACTTC. Translation gives CASSQTSGTSSYEQYF.